Shown below are 14 T cell receptor beta chains from a single sample sequenced in a study of control samples from healthy donors and cancer patients. TCRdb's table, derived via immunoSEQ multiplex PCR, lists solely in-frame clones and lacks some. This sample carries some 140,000 clones, more than 85% of them seen once, and the ten largest clones take around 10%. The sample was blood. The source of these receptors is a woman younger than 45 in good health.

The chain uses TRBV5-1 and TRBJ2-1; TRBD2 matches at 9 bases. The CDR3 runs to 14 residues. The V gene's germline CDR1 is SGHRS and CDR2 YFSETQ. V dropped 3 bases and J dropped 10; count of bases not matched to a gene: 8. CDR3 residues: CASSSGTSSDEQFF. In nucleotides, the CDR3 is TGCGCCAGCAGCTCCGGGACTAGCTCGGACGAGCAGTTCTTC.

V and J are TRBV2 and TRBJ2-2; D possibly uses TRBD1 or TRBD2 (5 bases each). The CDR3 runs 16 residues. V was trimmed by 6 bases and J by 6 bases, leaving 20 bases between them. CDR1 is SNHLY, CDR2 FYNNEI, per germline. The CDR3 DNA sequence: TGTGCCAGCAGCTTTCCCCGGGAAAAAGGGGCCGGGGAGCTGTTTTTT. Its translation is CASSFPREKGAGELFF.

Concerning this clone: One end of the junction fails to match germline, which may point to a read error. This rearrangement joins TRBV5-1 to TRBJ2-7; the D is unclear. CDR1 is SGHRS, CDR2 YFSETQ, per germline. The CDR3 loop spans 13 amino acids. CDR3 in DNA: TGCGCCAGCAGCGAGCAAACAGTTTACGAGTGGAACTTC. The encoded protein is CASSEQTVYEWNF.

V gene TRBV3-1 (or the pseudogene TRBV3-2) combines with J gene TRBJ1-6; 9 bases match TRBD1. Germline values: CDR1 LGHDT, CDR2 YNNKEL (reference sequence). This CDR3 is 14 amino acids long. Losses at the gene ends were 4 bases for V and 8 bases for J; bases not matched to a gene: 3. The CDR3, as DNA: TGTGCCAGCAGCCCTCGGACAGGGGATTCACCCCTCCACTTT. This codes for CASSPRTGDSPLHF.

The chain couples TRBV27 to TRBJ2-7; 8 bases are shared with TRBD2. CDR3 length: 15 amino acids. V gave up 0 bases and J gave up 4 bases; unmatched junction bases: 5. The germline gives CDR1 MNHEY, CDR2 SMNVEV (reference sequence). The CDR3 DNA reads as TGTGCCAGCAGTTTATCCCCACGGGAGGGGTACGAGCAGTACTTC. Its translation is CASSLSPREGYEQYF.

CDR3: CAISESSDYSNQPQHF. The CDR3 nucleotides are TGTGCCATCAGTGAGTCCTCAGACTATAGCAATCAGCCCCAGCATTTT. The genes are TRBV10-3 and TRBJ1-5, with D uncertain. Germline values: CDR1 ENHRY, CDR2 SYGVKD. V was pared by 0 bases and J by 0 bases, with 9 bases between. The CDR3 runs 16 residues.

The chain couples TRBV13 to TRBJ2-3; D not resolved. The CDR3 consists of 13 residues. The V end lost 5 bases, the J end lost 4 bases, and 10 bases lay between the germline ends. Germline lookup yields CDR1 PRHDT and CDR2 FYEKMQ (reference sequence). The CDR3, as DNA: TGTGCCAGCAGCCCGTCGCAGGCAGATACGCAGTATTTT. It yields the protein CASSPSQADTQYF.

This chain connects TRBV5-1 to TRBJ2-7, with a tentative D call TRBD2 (5 bases). Trimming pared 2 bases from V and 7 bases from J, leaving 16 bases between. The CDR3 totals 14 residues. In germline, CDR1 is SGHRS, CDR2 YFSETQ. CDR3 residues: CASSFGYPGEEQYF. In DNA form, the CDR3 reads TGCGCCAGCAGCTTTGGCTATCCCGGGGAGGAGCAGTACTTC.

The chain couples TRBV19 to TRBJ1-5; D is uncertain. This CDR3 is 15 amino acids long. CDR1 and CDR2 (germline): LNHDA, SQIVND (reference sequence). Trimming stripped 3 bases from V and 0 bases from J, with 9 bases between. This CDR3 is CASSMRGYSNQPQHF. The CDR3 region has the DNA TGTGCCAGTAGTATGCGGGGATATAGCAATCAGCCCCAGCATTTT.

This clone was seen a single time. CDR3 amino acids: CAWSGQRGGEAFF. DNA of the CDR3: TGTGCCTGGAGTGGACAGAGGGGAGGTGAAGCTTTCTTT. The gene calls are TRBV30 and TRBJ1-1; D may be TRBD1 (5 bases). The germline V and J ends were trimmed by 1 base and 7 bases, with 13 bases remaining between them. The germline V gene has CDR1 GTSNPN and CDR2 SVGIG (reference sequence). This CDR3 has 13 residues.

The chain joins TRBV14 to TRBJ2-4, with 7 bases fitting TRBD2. The CDR3 loop spans 18 amino acids. Germline CDR1 and CDR2: SGHDN and FVKESK. Trimming cost V 0 bases and J 1 base; bases outside gene matches: 9. The CDR3 region has the DNA TGTGCCAGCAGCCAAGATTGGTGGGACTATAATGCCAAAAACATTCAGTACTTC. It codes for CASSQDWWDYNAKNIQYF.

This chain links TRBV2 with TRBJ2-3; TRBD2 is a possible D gene (6 bases). In germline, CDR1 is SNHLY, CDR2 FYNNEI. This CDR3 is 14 amino acids long. The V end lost 6 bases, the J end lost 0 bases, and 10 bases lay between the germline ends. The chain's CDR3 is CASRGGISTDTQYF. Here the CDR3 DNA reads TGTGCCAGCAGGGGGGGTATAAGCACAGATACGCAGTATTTT.

This clone was counted between two and nine times. This same CDR3 is encoded by further DNA sequences in the sample. The chain uses TRBV20-1 and TRBJ1-1; D not certain. Per the germline V gene, CDR1 is DFQATT and CDR2 is SNEGSKA (reference sequence). The CDR3 totals 12 residues. V lost 3 bases and J 5 bases, leaving 10 bases between the germline ends. The CDR3 here is CSASLVDTEAFF. In nucleotides, the CDR3 is TGCAGTGCTAGTCTGGTGGATACTGAAGCTTTCTTT.

The chain employs TRBV18 and TRBJ1-2; D is undetermined. The CDR3 contains 13 residues. The germline V gene has CDR1 KGHSH and CDR2 LQKENI. The germline V and J ends were trimmed by 1 base and 3 bases, with 6 bases remaining between them. This chain's CDR3 is CASSPLGDYGYTF. The CDR3 DNA reads as TGTGCCAGCTCACCACTCGGAGACTATGGCTACACCTTC.